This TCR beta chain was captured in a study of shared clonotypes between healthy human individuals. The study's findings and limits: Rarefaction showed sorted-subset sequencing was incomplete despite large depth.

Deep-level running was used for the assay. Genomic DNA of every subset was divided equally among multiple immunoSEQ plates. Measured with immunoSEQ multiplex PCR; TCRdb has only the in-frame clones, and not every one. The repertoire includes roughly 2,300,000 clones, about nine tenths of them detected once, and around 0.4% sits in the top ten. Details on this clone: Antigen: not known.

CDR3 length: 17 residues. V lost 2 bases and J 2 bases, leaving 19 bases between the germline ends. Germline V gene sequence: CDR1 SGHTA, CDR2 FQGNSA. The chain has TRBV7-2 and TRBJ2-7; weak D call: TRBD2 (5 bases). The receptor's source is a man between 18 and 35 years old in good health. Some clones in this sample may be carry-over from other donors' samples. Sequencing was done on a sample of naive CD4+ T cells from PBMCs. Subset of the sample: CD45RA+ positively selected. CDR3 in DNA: TGTGCCAGCAGCTTATATCTGGTGGGAGTGAGCGCCTACGAGCAGTACTTC. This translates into CASSLYLVGVSAYEQYF.